This T cell receptor (beta chain) was sequenced for a study of molecular identifiers for immune sequencing clone quantification. Previously described methods and listed TCR primers were used for bulk TCR libraries. TCRdb re-derived calls from the PCR reads in MiXCR, one entry per CDR3 protein. The data contain some 41,000 distinct CDR3 sequences, 20% to 25% of them singletons. This clonotype was observed many times. Its target is unknown. Study results and caveats: Naive cells had under 1% of molecules in clones above 20 RNA copies, effectors over 99%.

Germline lookup yields CDR1 MNHEY and CDR2 SVGEGT. V was pared by 3 bases and J by 9 bases, with 12 bases between. This CDR3 spans 12 amino acids. The source of this sequence is a human donor in good health. Some libraries in this study had Jurkat cell RNA spiked in. V usage is TRBV6-2 or TRBV6-3 and J usage is TRBJ2-7; D is undetermined. Sequenced: naive CD8+ T cells from blood, with Jurkat cell RNA spiked in. Subset meaning: FACS-sorted CD8+CD4-CCR7+CD45RA+ naive T cells. The CDR3 loop reads CASSYLGHGQYF. The CDR3 nucleotides read TGTGCCAGCAGTTATTTGGGCCACGGGCAGTACTTC.